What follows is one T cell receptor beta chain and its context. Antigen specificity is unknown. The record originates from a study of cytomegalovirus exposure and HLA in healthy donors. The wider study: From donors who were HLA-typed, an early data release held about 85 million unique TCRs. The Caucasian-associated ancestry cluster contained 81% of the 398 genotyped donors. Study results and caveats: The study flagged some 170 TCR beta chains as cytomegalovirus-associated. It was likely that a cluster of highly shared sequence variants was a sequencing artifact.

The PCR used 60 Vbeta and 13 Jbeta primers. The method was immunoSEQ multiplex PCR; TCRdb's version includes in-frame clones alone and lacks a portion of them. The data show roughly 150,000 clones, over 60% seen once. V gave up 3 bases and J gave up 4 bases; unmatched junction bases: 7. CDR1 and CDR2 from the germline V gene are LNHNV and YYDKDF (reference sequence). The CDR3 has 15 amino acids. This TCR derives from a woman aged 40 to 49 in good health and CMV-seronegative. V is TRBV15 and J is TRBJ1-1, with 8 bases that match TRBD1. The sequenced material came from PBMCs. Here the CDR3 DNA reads TGTGCCACCAGCAGCCGACAGGGGCGGGTCACTGAAGCTTTCTTT. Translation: CATSSRQGRVTEAFF.